The 24 T cell receptor beta chains reported below all come from one sample, sequenced in a study of T-cell reconstitution after alpha-beta-depleted transplantation in children. Preparing the TCRbeta library involved the use of unique molecular identifiers. TCRdb fed the PCR reads into MiXCR, producing one record per CDR3 protein. The sample holds 700,000 or so distinct CDR3 sequences, around 13% seen once. The input for sequencing was PBMCs, taken before TCRalphabeta/CD19-depleted stem cell transplant. The receptors were sampled from a girl aged 2-10 years with congenital amegakaryocytic thrombocytopenia, due to receive a stem cell transplant.

V and J are TRBV5-1 and TRBJ2-1; D tentatively reads TRBD1 or TRBD2 (5 bases each). The V and J ends lost 0 bases and 0 bases respectively, with 16 bases between them. The CDR3 totals 18 residues. Germline lookup yields CDR1 SGHRS and CDR2 YFSETQ. In DNA, the CDR3 is TGCGCCAGCAGCTTGGCGGCAGGTTGGGGGAGCTCCTACAATGAGCAGTTCTTC. Encoded protein: CASSLAAGWGSSYNEQFF. The variable domain in full, completed from reference TRBV5-1 and TRBJ2-1, reads KAGVTQTPRYLIKTRGQQVTLSCSPISGHRSVSWYQQTPGQGLQFLFEYFSETQRNKGNFPGRFSGRQFSNSRSEMNVSTLELGDSALYLCASSLAAGWGSSYNEQFFGPGTRLTVL.

Points on this clonotype: This may be a read error: a much more frequent sequence differs by one nucleotide. The V call is TRBV20-1, the J call TRBJ2-7; D remains ambiguous. Germline-derived CDR1 and CDR2 are DFQATT and SNEGSKA (reference sequence). CDR3 length: 15 residues. Here the CDR3 DNA reads TGCAGTGCTAGAGATAACGGTCAAAGCTCCTACGAGCAGAACTTC. This gives the protein CSARDNGQSSYEQNF.

This clonotype was counted ten times or more. The chain has TRBV15 and TRBJ2-7, with D possibly being TRBD1 or TRBD2 (5 bases each). The CDR3 contains 15 residues. V was cut by 4 bases and J by 2 bases, with 15 bases left in between. CDR1 and CDR2 from the germline V gene are LNHNV and YYDKDF (reference sequence). CDR3 bases: TGTGCCACCAGCATGGCCCGGGGCCGTACCTACGAGCAGTACTTC. It yields the protein CATSMARGRTYEQYF.

This clonotype was seen more than once but under ten times. The chain carries TRBV12-3 or TRBV12-4 and TRBJ1-5, with D tentatively TRBD1 (6 bases). V was pared by 3 bases and J by 6 bases, with 15 bases between. This CDR3 comprises 15 residues. CDR3 DNA sequence: TGTGCCAGCAGTTTCGCGGACAGCCGGCGTCAGCCCCAGCATTTT. Amino acid sequence: CASSFADSRRQPQHF.

This clonotype was recorded at least ten times. V is TRBV20-1 and J is TRBJ2-2, with 11 bases lining up with TRBD2. Germline assignment: CDR1 DFQATT and CDR2 SNEGSKA (reference sequence). The CDR3 runs 14 residues. This CDR3 reads CSVTSGSQTGELFF. The CDR3 nucleotides read TGCAGCGTAACTAGCGGGAGTCAAACCGGGGAGCTGTTTTTT.

V gene TRBV14 combines with J gene TRBJ2-1; D gene uncertain. Trimming took off 5 bases at V and 6 bases at J, with 14 bases between the two ends. The CDR3 has 14 amino acids. The germline V gene encodes CDR1 SGHDN and CDR2 FVKESK. CDR3 sequence (DNA): TGTGCCAGCAGCGGGCTACGAGCCGGCAATGAGCAGTTCTTC. This sequence encodes CASSGLRAGNEQFF.

This clonotype was found many times. This sequence joins TRBV5-1 and TRBJ2-5, with no clear D. From germline, CDR1 is SGHRS and CDR2 YFSETQ. The CDR3 contains 13 residues. Trimming removed 0 bases from V and 5 bases from J, with 8 bases in between. This CDR3 reads CASSLGLGETQYF. The CDR3 bases are TGCGCCAGCAGCTTGGGGTTGGGGGAGACCCAGTACTTC.

This clonotype appeared many times. J is TRBJ1-2 and V is TRBV27; 7 bases line up with TRBD1. The CDR3 contains 14 residues. Germline V gene sequence: CDR1 MNHEY, CDR2 SMNVEV (reference sequence). The V gene end was trimmed by 8 bases and the J gene end by 4 bases; junction bases not matched to a gene: 10. The CDR3 region is CASAMGQPSYGYTF. CDR3 DNA: TGTGCCAGCGCCATGGGACAGCCAAGCTATGGCTACACCTTC.

This clonotype has at least ten counts. This chain links TRBV20-1 with TRBJ1-2, with D hard to call. This CDR3 region has 18 residues. Trimming removed 0 bases at V and 2 bases at J, with 22 bases between. Per germline, CDR1 DFQATT and CDR2 SNEGSKA (reference sequence). DNA of the CDR3: TGCAGTGCTAGAGATCGATCGCCTAACTCACCCCTAAACTATGGCTACACCTTC. Translating gives CSARDRSPNSPLNYGYTF.

The rearrangement links TRBV20-1 to TRBJ2-5, with D perhaps matching TRBD2 (6 bases). This CDR3 comprises 14 residues. Trimming cost V 1 base and J 2 bases, with 11 bases left between them. Germline CDR1 is DFQATT and CDR2 is SNEGSKA (reference sequence). The CDR3 region has the DNA TGCAGTGCTAGAGCCCCTAGCGCTCAAGAGACCCAGTACTTC. It is translated as CSARAPSAQETQYF.

The genes are TRBV6-1 and TRBJ2-7; perhaps TRBD1 as D (6 bases). V dropped 5 bases and J dropped 0 bases, with 17 bases sitting between them. Germline V gene data show CDR1 as MNHNS and CDR2 as SASEGT. The CDR3 covers 16 residues. The CDR3 loop reads CASSPLRGWGSYEQYF. The DNA of the CDR3 is TGTGCCAGCAGTCCCCTCAGGGGCTGGGGCTCCTACGAGCAGTACTTC.

DNA of the CDR3: TGCGCCAGCAGCTTGGCCGTGGTCCACTACGAGCAGTACTTC. Translated: CASSLAVVHYEQYF. This chain joins TRBV5-1 and TRBJ2-7; D ambiguous. Trimming stripped 0 bases from V and 3 bases from J, with 10 bases between. The CDR3 extends over 14 amino acids. Germline V gives CDR1 SGHRS, CDR2 YFSETQ.

This clonotype was observed a handful of times. The rearrangement uses TRBV7-8 and TRBJ2-1, with D possibly being TRBD2 (5 bases). Looked up from germline, CDR1 is SGHVS and CDR2 is FQNEAQ. Deletions cut 8 bases from V and 6 bases from J, with 14 bases between. This CDR3 comprises 13 residues. This CDR3 reads CASALEAGNEQFF. The DNA for the CDR3 is TGTGCCAGCGCCCTAGAGGCGGGCAATGAGCAGTTCTTC.

The chain carries TRBV10-3 and TRBJ2-3; TRBD1 agrees at 11 bases. This CDR3 is built from 15 residues. J was trimmed by 0 bases and V by 9 bases; bases with no gene match: 5. Germline-derived CDR1 and CDR2 are ENHRY and SYGVKD. In nucleotides, the CDR3 is TGTGCCATAGGCCGGGACAGGGGGAGCACAGATACGCAGTATTTT. Translated: CAIGRDRGSTDTQYF.

The J gene is TRBJ2-1, the V gene TRBV30; D gene uncertain. V lost 5 bases and J lost 4, with 9 bases in between. The CDR3 totals 12 residues. CDR1 GTSNPN and CDR2 SVGIG come from the germline V gene (reference sequence). This CDR3 reads CAWEREYNEQFF. The DNA for the CDR3 is TGTGCCTGGGAGCGAGAATACAATGAGCAGTTCTTC.

This clonotype was seen a few times. The rearrangement uses TRBV18 and TRBJ2-1, with 7 bases matching TRBD2. Germline CDR1 is KGHSH and CDR2 is LQKENI. The trim removed 3 bases at V and 9 bases at J, leaving 14 bases unmatched. The CDR3 is 16 amino acids. DNA of the CDR3: TGTGCCAGCTCACCTCTGGCGGCCCCCGGGGGGAGTGAGCAGTTCTTC. Its translation: CASSPLAAPGGSEQFF. The full variable domain, in which reference TRBV18 and TRBJ2-1 provide the parts outside the CDR3, is NAGVMQNPRHLVRRRGQEARLRCSPMKGHSHVYWYRQLPEEGLKFMVYLQKENIIDESGMPKERFSAEFPKEGPSILRIQQVVRGDSAAYFCASSPLAAPGGSEQFFGPGTRLTVL.

This clonotype was counted ten times or more. The rearrangement links TRBV12-3 or TRBV12-4 to TRBJ1-3; no firm D call. The CDR3 covers 10 residues. V lost 6 bases and J 9 bases, leaving 6 bases between the germline ends. CDR3 amino acids: CASRLSTIYF. The CDR3 DNA reads TGTGCCAGCAGGTTGAGCACCATATATTTT.

The J gene is TRBJ2-7, the V gene TRBV11-2; unclear D gene. CDR3 length equals 14 residues. Per the germline V gene, CDR1 is SGHAT and CDR2 is FQNNGV. V was trimmed by 1 base and J by 1 base, leaving 8 bases between them. The CDR3 sequence is CASSLVTDSYEQYF. DNA for the CDR3: TGTGCCAGCAGCTTAGTCACCGATTCCTACGAGCAGTACTTC.

This clonotype turned up a few times. This CDR3 reads CASRGGAPGLPTDTQYF. The CDR3 coding sequence is TGTGCCAGCAGGGGAGGCGCCCCGGGACTACCTACAGATACGCAGTATTTT. The V gene is TRBV12-3 or TRBV12-4, the J gene TRBJ2-3; TRBD2 aligns across 7 bases. V shed 6 bases and J 3 bases; nucleotides not matched to a gene: 15. CDR3 size: 17 residues.

The gene calls are TRBV5-1 and TRBJ2-5; D perhaps matches TRBD1 (6 bases). CDR3 length equals 16 residues. CDR1 and CDR2 (germline): SGHRS, YFSETQ. Trimming cost V 3 bases and J 3 bases, with 18 bases left between them. The CDR3 DNA follows: TGCGCCAGCAGCTCCTACCCTCCAGGGGCCGAAGAGACCCAGTACTTC. This translates into CASSSYPPGAEETQYF.

Notes on this clonotype: At one end the junction does not follow the germline gene, possibly because of a read error. The chain joins TRBV10-3 to TRBJ2-1; D is ambiguous. The CDR3 extends over 13 amino acids. CDR1 ENHRY and CDR2 SYGVKD come from the germline V gene. Written as DNA, the CDR3 is TGTGCCACCAGTGAGCAATCGAACAATGAGCAGTTCTTC. The encoded protein is CATSEQSNNEQFF.

The chain is built from TRBV5-5 and TRBJ2-7; 10 bases match TRBD2. This CDR3 spans 15 amino acids. With 2 bases clipped from V and 3 bases from J, the junction kept 5 bases outside the gene matches. CDR1 and CDR2 (germline): SGHKS, YYEKEE (reference sequence). CDR3 DNA: TGTGCCAGCAGCTTACTAGCGGGGAAGGTCTACGAGCAGTACTTC. It specifies CASSLLAGKVYEQYF.

At least ten counts were recorded for this clonotype. The J gene is TRBJ2-3, the V gene TRBV4-2; no firm D call. With 4 bases removed from V and 4 bases from J, the gap between germline ends came to 9 bases. Germline-derived CDR1 and CDR2 are LGHNA and YNFKEQ. CDR3 length equals 13 residues. The CDR3 DNA is TGTGCCAGCAGCCCGAACCTTCCAGATACGCAGTATTTT. Its protein product is CASSPNLPDTQYF.

This clonotype occurred many times. V gene TRBV29-1 combines with J gene TRBJ2-3; 7 bases are shared with TRBD2. This CDR3 has 14 residues. The junction had 9 bases not matched to a gene; V was cut back by 3 bases and J by 6 bases. From germline, CDR1 is SQVTM and CDR2 ANQGSEA. The CDR3: CSVDGGSVIDTQYF. In nucleotides, the CDR3 is TGCAGCGTTGATGGCGGGAGTGTGATTGATACGCAGTATTTT.